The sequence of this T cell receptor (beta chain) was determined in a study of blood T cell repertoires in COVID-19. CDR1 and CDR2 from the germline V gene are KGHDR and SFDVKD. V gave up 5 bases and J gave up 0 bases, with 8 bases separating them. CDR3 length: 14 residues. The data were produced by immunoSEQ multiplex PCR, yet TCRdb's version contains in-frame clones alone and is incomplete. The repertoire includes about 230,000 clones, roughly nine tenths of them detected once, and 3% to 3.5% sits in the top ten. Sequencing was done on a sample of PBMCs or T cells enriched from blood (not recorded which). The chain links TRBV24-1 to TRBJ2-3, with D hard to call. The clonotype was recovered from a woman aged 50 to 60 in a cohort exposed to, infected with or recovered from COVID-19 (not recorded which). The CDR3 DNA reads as TGTGCCACCAGTGCGGCGAGGAGCACAGATACGCAGTATTTT. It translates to CATSAARSTDTQYF.